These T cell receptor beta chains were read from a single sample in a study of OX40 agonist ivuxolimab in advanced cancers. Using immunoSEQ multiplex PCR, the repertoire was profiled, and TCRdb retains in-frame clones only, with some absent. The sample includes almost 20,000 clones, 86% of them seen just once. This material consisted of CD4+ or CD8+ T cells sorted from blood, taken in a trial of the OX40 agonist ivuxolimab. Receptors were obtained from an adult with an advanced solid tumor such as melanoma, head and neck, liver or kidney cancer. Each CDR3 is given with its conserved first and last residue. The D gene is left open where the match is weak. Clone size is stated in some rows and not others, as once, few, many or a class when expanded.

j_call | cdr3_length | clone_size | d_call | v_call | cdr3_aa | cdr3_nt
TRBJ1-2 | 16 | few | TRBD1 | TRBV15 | CATSFGTGGINYGYTF | TGTGCCACCAGCTTTGGGACAGGAGGTATAAACTATGGCTACACCTTC
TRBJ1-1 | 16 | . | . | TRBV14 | CASSQDLTRWGTEAFF | TGTGCCAGCAGCCAAGATTTGACACGCTGGGGCACTGAAGCTTTCTTT
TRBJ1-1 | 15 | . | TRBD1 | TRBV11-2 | CASSFSRGREIEAFF | TGTGCCAGCAGCTTTTCCAGGGGGCGCGAAATTGAAGCTTTCTTT
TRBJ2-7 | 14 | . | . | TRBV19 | CASSPQVGAYEQYF | TGTGCCAGTAGTCCCCAGGTAGGGGCCTACGAGCAGTACTTC
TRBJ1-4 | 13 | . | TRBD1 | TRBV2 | CASSVGQREKLFF | TGTGCCAGCAGTGTGGGACAGCGGGAAAAACTGTTTTTT
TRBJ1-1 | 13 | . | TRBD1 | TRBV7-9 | CASSRQGNTEAFF | TGTGCCAGCAGCCGACAGGGGAACACTGAAGCTTTCTTT
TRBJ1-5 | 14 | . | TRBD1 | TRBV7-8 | CASSDAGGGLPQHF | TGTGCCAGCAGCGACGCAGGGGGAGGGCTGCCCCAGCATTTT
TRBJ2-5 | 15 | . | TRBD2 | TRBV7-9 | CASSFLLAGFETQYF | TGTGCCAGCAGCTTTTTACTAGCGGGATTTGAGACCCAGTACTTC
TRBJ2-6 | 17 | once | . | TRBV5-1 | CASSFRSGDSGANVLTF | TGCGCCAGCAGCTTTCGTTCAGGAGACTCTGGGGCCAACGTCCTGACTTTC
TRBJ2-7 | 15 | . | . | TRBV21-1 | CASTTGTGNSYEQYF | TGTGCCAGCACTACCGGGACAGGGAACTCCTACGAGCAGTACTTC
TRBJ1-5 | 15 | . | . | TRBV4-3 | CASSHEQPFNQPQHF | TGCGCCAGCAGCCACGAACAGCCTTTCAATCAGCCCCAGCATTTT
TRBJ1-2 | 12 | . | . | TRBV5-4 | CASSLEDYGYTF | TGTGCCAGCAGCTTGGAGGATTATGGCTACACCTTC
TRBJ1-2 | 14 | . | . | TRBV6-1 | CASLEWGSNYGYTF | TGTGCCAGCCTTGAATGGGGGTCTAACTATGGCTACACCTTC
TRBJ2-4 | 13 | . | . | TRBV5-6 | CASSLGVGNIQYF | TGTGCCAGCAGCTTGGGGGTTGGGAACATTCAGTACTTC
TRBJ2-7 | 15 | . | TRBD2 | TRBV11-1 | CASSLAAGRGREQYF | TGTGCCAGCAGCTTAGCAGCGGGAAGAGGTCGCGAGCAGTACTTC
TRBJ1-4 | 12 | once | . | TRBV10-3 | CAISESGEKLFF | TGTGCCATCAGTGAGTCGGGTGAAAAACTGTTTTTT
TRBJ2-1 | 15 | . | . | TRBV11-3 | CASSLAGTPNREQFF | TGTGCCAGCAGCTTGGCCGGGACCCCAAATCGTGAGCAGTTCTTC
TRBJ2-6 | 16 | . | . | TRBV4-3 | CASSQDMGSGANVLTF | TGCGCCAGCAGCCAAGATATGGGCTCTGGGGCCAACGTCCTGACTTTC
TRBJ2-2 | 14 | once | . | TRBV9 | CASSVVAGTGELFF | TGTGCCAGCAGCGTAGTGGCAGGGACCGGGGAGCTGTTTTTT